The 28 T cell receptor beta chains given below trace back to one sample, sequenced in a study of cytomegalovirus exposure and HLA in healthy donors. Primers included in the PCR were 60 Vbeta and 13 Jbeta primers. Data came from immunoSEQ multiplex PCR; TCRdb stores just in-frame clones and leaves some out. The sample gives over 95,000 clones, over 60% of which show up once; over 9.5% is in the top ten. Sequenced: PBMCs. The receptor source for this set is a man in his forties in good health and CMV-seropositive.

The V and J genes are TRBV7-2 and TRBJ1-1; D remains ambiguous. The length of the CDR3 is 15 residues. V was clipped by 1 base and J by 0 bases, with 9 bases between them. From germline, CDR1 is SGHTA and CDR2 FQGNSA. The CDR3 is CASSLGHSMNTEAFF. CDR3 nucleotides: TGTGCCAGCAGCTTAGGGCACAGTATGAACACTGAAGCTTTCTTT.

This clone was observed a handful of times. The rearrangement uses TRBV23-1 and TRBJ2-1; no firm D call. TRBV23-1 is given ORF status, its function remaining uncertain. The CDR3 runs to 15 residues. Trimming left V 4 bases short and J 0 bases short, with 10 bases between. As DNA, the CDR3 is TGCGCCAGCAGTCCAACCCCGAGCTCCTACAATGAGCAGTTCTTC. This codes for CASSPTPSSYNEQFF.

The J gene is TRBJ1-2, the V gene TRBV10-3; 7 bases are shared with TRBD1. The CDR3 has 12 residues. The junction had 2 bases not matched to a gene; V was cut back by 10 bases and J by 0 bases. Germline CDR1 ENHRY, CDR2 SYGVKD. The CDR3 DNA reads TGTGCCACAAGGGGGCCTAACTATGGCTACACCTTC. This gives the protein CATRGPNYGYTF.

The chain combines TRBV6-1 with TRBJ2-5; D might be TRBD2 (6 bases). Judging by the DNA end, TRBJ2-7 fits better; the J call may be wrong. Germline-derived CDR1 and CDR2 are MNHNS and SASEGT. The CDR3 spans 14 residues. For the CDR3, the DNA is TGTGCCAGCAGTGGGAGGGCGCACTCCTACGAGCAGTACTTC. Translation: CASSGRAHSYEQYF.

V and J are TRBV9 and TRBJ2-5; 9 bases fit TRBD2. The J call may not be correct, given that the DNA end is closer to TRBJ2-7. The CDR3 runs to 15 residues. CDR1 SGDLS and CDR2 YYNGEE come from the germline V gene. The CDR3 DNA follows: TGTGCCAGCAGCTCACGGGCTAGCGGGGTCTACGAGCAGTACTTC. Amino acid sequence: CASSSRASGVYEQYF.

The gene calls are TRBV7-9 and TRBJ1-2; 9 bases align to TRBD1. The CDR3 spans 13 residues. Germline CDR1 and CDR2: SEHNR and FQNEAQ (reference sequence). Trimming cost V 5 bases and J 7 bases; bases outside gene matches: 5. The CDR3: CASSLDRGGGYTF. In DNA, the CDR3 is TGTGCCAGCAGCCTGGACAGGGGAGGTGGCTACACCTTC.

The chain couples TRBV27 to TRBJ1-6, with D perhaps matching TRBD1 (5 bases). CDR1 is MNHEY and CDR2 is SMNVEV in the germline V gene (reference sequence). The CDR3 spans 15 residues. V lost 5 bases to trimming and J lost 7 bases, with 15 bases between them. In DNA, the CDR3 is TGTGCCAGCAGTAGGGCCGCAGGGATCAATTCACCCCTCCACTTT. Translating it yields CASSRAAGINSPLHF.

This sequence joins TRBV30 and TRBJ1-5; TRBD1 agrees at 9 bases. The ends lost 5 bases at V and 9 bases at J; junction bases unmatched: 11. CDR1 is GTSNPN, CDR2 SVGIG, per germline (reference sequence). The CDR3 sequence is 14 residues long. The CDR3 region is CAWGQGLVGLPQHF. CDR3 in DNA: TGTGCCTGGGGACAGGGGCTTGTCGGTCTGCCCCAGCATTTT. The variable domain in full, with the rest retrieved from reference TRBV30 and TRBJ1-5, is SQTIHQWPATLVQPVGSPLSLECTVEGTSNPNLYWYRQAAGRGLQLLFYSVGIGQISSEVPQNLSASRPQDRQFILSSKKLLLSDSGFYLCAWGQGLVGLPQHFGDGTRLSIL.

This clone came up a few times. The junction shows a germline mismatch at one end, possibly a read error. This sample includes further DNA sequences coding for the same CDR3. The rearrangement links TRBV7-9 to TRBJ2-6, with D possibly matching TRBD1 (6 bases). The germline V gene has CDR1 SEHNR and CDR2 FQNEAQ (reference sequence). The CDR3 contains 16 residues. CDR3 protein: CASSQDGTTGANVLTF. For the CDR3, the DNA is TGCGCCAGCAGCCAAGATGGGACAACTGGGGCCAACGTCCTGACTTTC.

CDR3 nucleotides: TGTGCCAGCAGCTCCGACAGGGGAGCTGCAAGGAACACTGAAGCTTTCTTT. Its translation: CASSSDRGAARNTEAFF. The rearrangement joins TRBV7-8 to TRBJ1-1; 8 nucleotides agree with TRBD1. The CDR3 runs to 17 residues. Per germline, CDR1 SGHVS and CDR2 FQNEAQ. V lost 4 bases and J lost 1; bases outside the gene matches: 11.

The sample holds one count of this clone. The chain is built from TRBV4-3 and TRBJ1-3; unclear D gene. Germline CDR1 is LGHNA and CDR2 is YSLEER. CDR3 length: 18 residues. With 0 bases removed from V and 0 bases from J, the gap between germline ends came to 15 bases. CDR3 bases: TGCGCCAGCAGCCAAGAACCCCTCGATGGGAGCTCTGGAAACACCATATATTTT. Amino acids: CASSQEPLDGSSGNTIYF.

The chain employs TRBV5-1 and TRBJ1-6, with TRBD1 matching 7 bases. The germline gives CDR1 SGHRS, CDR2 YFSETQ. The V gene end was trimmed by 3 bases and the J gene end by 5 bases; junction bases not matched to a gene: 11. The CDR3 is 17 residues long. Here the CDR3 reads CASSSTSGTADNSPLHF. CDR3 sequence (DNA): TGCGCCAGCAGCTCTACTAGCGGGACAGCGGATAATTCACCCCTCCACTTT. Full variable domain (remainder filled in from reference TRBV5-1 and TRBJ1-6): KAGVTQTPRYLIKTRGQQVTLSCSPISGHRSVSWYQQTPGQGLQFLFEYFSETQRNKGNFPGRFSGRQFSNSRSEMNVSTLELGDSALYLCASSSTSGTADNSPLHFGNGTRLTVT.

This clone was picked up one time. The chain employs TRBV28 and TRBJ1-5, with 9 bases identical to TRBD1. This CDR3 region has 15 residues. Germline lookup yields CDR1 MDHEN and CDR2 SYDVKM. J gave up 4 bases and V 6 bases, and 7 bases lay outside the gene matches. Here the CDR3 DNA reads TGTGCCAGCAGACCACTGGGGACAGGGAATCAGCCCCAGCATTTT. Translation gives CASRPLGTGNQPQHF.

The sample holds one count of this clone. This same CDR3 is encoded by further DNA sequences in the sample. V and J are TRBV29-1 and TRBJ1-6; 7 positions agree with TRBD1. The CDR3 is 13 amino acids. V lost 4 bases and J lost 6; bases outside the gene matches: 3. The germline V gene has CDR1 SQVTM and CDR2 ANQGSEA. The CDR3 nucleotides read TGCAGCGTTGGGACAGGCGGTAATTCACCCCTCCACTTT. Its translation is CSVGTGGNSPLHF.

V gene TRBV5-1 combines with J gene TRBJ1-4; TRBD1 might be the D (5 bases). The V gene lost 1 base and the J gene lost 8 bases, with 9 bases spanning the gap. The CDR3 is 13 residues long. CDR1 and CDR2 from the germline V gene are SGHRS and YFSETQ. This chain's CDR3 is CASSLTRGEKLFF. CDR3 bases: TGCGCCAGCAGCTTGACCCGGGGGGAAAAACTGTTTTTT.

The chain employs TRBV4-1 and TRBJ1-4, with D hard to call. Trimming left V 6 bases short and J 7 bases short, with 12 bases between. There are 13 residues in the CDR3. From germline, CDR1 is MGHRA and CDR2 YSYEKL. Here the CDR3 reads CASSGRTGEKLFF. CDR3 sequence (DNA): TGCGCCAGCAGTGGGAGGACCGGTGAAAAACTGTTTTTT.

The chain is built from TRBV2 and TRBJ2-2, with 8 positions matching TRBD1. After removal of 6 bases from V and 3 bases from J, the junction contained 18 bases not matched to a gene. The CDR3 covers 19 residues. Looked up from germline, CDR1 is SNHLY and CDR2 is FYNNEI. The chain's CDR3 is CASRTLTGQARVDTGELFF. CDR3 DNA sequence: TGTGCCAGCAGGACCTTGACGGGACAGGCAAGGGTAGACACCGGGGAGCTGTTTTTT. Complete variable domain (other parts from reference TRBV2 and TRBJ2-2): EPEVTQTPSHQVTQMGQEVILRCVPISNHLYFYWYRQILGQKVEFLVSFYNNEISEKSEIFDDQFSVERPDGSNFTLKIRSTKLEDSAMYFCASRTLTGQARVDTGELFFGEGSRLTVL.

V gene TRBV5-1 combines with J gene TRBJ1-1; 9 nucleotides line up with TRBD1. CDR1 is SGHRS, CDR2 YFSETQ, per germline. This CDR3 comprises 16 residues. The trim removed 4 bases at V and 4 bases at J, leaving 11 bases unmatched. CDR3 sequence reads: CASSQQPGQGRTEAFF. CDR3 nucleotide sequence: TGCGCCAGCAGCCAACAGCCGGGACAGGGACGCACTGAAGCTTTCTTT.

V and J are TRBV7-9 and TRBJ2-1; 9 bases fit TRBD1. This CDR3 spans 16 amino acids. Trimming removed 5 bases from V and 6 bases from J; junction bases left unmatched: 11. Germline V gene data show CDR1 as SEHNR and CDR2 as FQNEAQ (reference sequence). The CDR3: CASSTANRGRGNEQFF. The CDR3 coding sequence is TGTGCCAGCAGCACAGCAAACAGGGGGCGCGGCAATGAGCAGTTCTTC.

This rearrangement joins TRBV5-1 to TRBJ1-1; weak D call: TRBD1 (5 bases). CDR1 is SGHRS, CDR2 YFSETQ, per germline. The CDR3 consists of 15 residues. With 2 bases removed from V and 3 bases from J, the gap between germline ends came to 14 bases. The CDR3 spells CASSFQGLGDTEAFF. The CDR3 DNA follows: TGCGCCAGCAGCTTTCAGGGACTAGGAGACACTGAAGCTTTCTTT.

The CDR3: CASSLIWGRESLGADRGYTF. CDR3 sequence (DNA): TGTGCCAGCAGTTTAATTTGGGGAAGAGAGTCGTTGGGAGCAGATCGGGGCTACACCTTC. The chain recombines TRBV28 with TRBJ1-2; D not resolved. Germline CDR1 is MDHEN and CDR2 is SYDVKM. The ends were cut back, 2 bases at V and 8 bases at J, with 33 bases in the middle. There are 20 residues in the CDR3.

This chain connects TRBV28 to TRBJ2-7, with 7 bases aligning to TRBD1. The V gene end was trimmed by 11 bases and the J gene end by 6 bases; junction bases not matched to a gene: 10. The CDR3 loop spans 12 amino acids. CDR1 is MDHEN and CDR2 is SYDVKM in the germline V gene. DNA for the CDR3: TGTGCCGCAAGACAGGGAGTAGGCGAGCAGTACTTC. Amino acids: CAARQGVGEQYF.

There are a few counts of this clone. The chain is built from TRBV6-4 and TRBJ1-5; perhaps TRBD1 as D (5 bases). Germline CDR1 MRHNA, CDR2 SNTAGT. Trimming shortened V by 5 bases and J by 4 bases, and 9 bases separated the two germline ends. This CDR3 has 13 amino acids. CDR3 in DNA: TGTGCCAGCAGTCCTACAGGAAATCAGCCCCAGCATTTT. Its translation: CASSPTGNQPQHF.

A note on this clone: One end of the junction is discordant with germline, which a read error may explain. The CDR3, as DNA: TGCGCCAGCAGTCAAGTCCAGGGGGCGGGTTACGAGCAGTACTTC. It is translated as CASSQVQGAGYEQYF. The chain combines TRBV4-3 with TRBJ2-7; 8 bases agree with TRBD1. From germline, CDR1 is LGHNA and CDR2 YSLEER. This CDR3 region has 15 residues.

The V gene is TRBV7-8, the J gene TRBJ1-5; maybe TRBD1 (5 bases). The CDR3 loop spans 15 amino acids. V gave up 2 bases and J gave up 4 bases, with 12 bases separating them. Germline values: CDR1 SGHVS, CDR2 FQNEAQ. The CDR3 is CASSLLDSSNQPQHF. CDR3 bases: TGTGCCAGCAGCTTACTCGACAGCTCGAATCAGCCCCAGCATTTT.

This clone was detected once. This rearrangement joins TRBV6-6 to TRBJ2-7, with D possibly TRBD1 on 6 matching bases. Germline assignment: CDR1 MNHNY and CDR2 SVGAGI (reference sequence). The CDR3 has 16 amino acids. Trimming stripped 4 bases from V and 0 bases from J, with 16 bases between. The CDR3: CASSLGASDSSYEQYF. The CDR3 DNA reads TGTGCCAGCAGTTTGGGGGCGTCTGATAGCTCCTACGAGCAGTACTTC.

The V call is TRBV28, the J call TRBJ1-4; TRBD1 aligns across 9 bases. CDR1 and CDR2 from the germline V gene are MDHEN and SYDVKM. The CDR3 is 17 residues long. After removal of 6 bases from V and 2 bases from J, the junction contained 10 bases not matched to a gene. The CDR3 loop reads CASSPRDRVFTNEKLFF. Here the CDR3 DNA reads TGTGCCAGCAGCCCTCGGGACAGGGTTTTTACTAATGAAAAACTGTTTTTT. The variable domain in full, with the rest retrieved from reference TRBV28 and TRBJ1-4, is DVKVTQSSRYLVKRTGEKVFLECVQDMDHENMFWYRQDPGLGLRLIYFSYDVKMKEKGDIPEGYSVSREKKERFSLILESASTNQTSMYLCASSPRDRVFTNEKLFFGSGTQLSVL.

The chain links TRBV7-6 to TRBJ1-1; a possible D gene is TRBD1 (5 bases). Germline CDR1 is SGHVS and CDR2 is FNYEAQ. V was clipped by 5 bases and J by 6 bases, with 10 bases between them. The CDR3 sequence is 12 residues long. The DNA of the CDR3 is TGTGCCAGCAGCGACGGAGGGGCTGAAGCTTTCTTT. It yields the protein CASSDGGAEAFF.